Included here is one T cell receptor beta chain sequence, with context. This entry belongs to a study of blood T cells in healthy people across ages. In the study overall: About one barcoded beta molecule per two T cells was the capture yield of template switching.

CDR1 is SGHRS, CDR2 YFSETQ, per germline. V was trimmed by 4 bases and J by 9 bases, leaving 14 bases between them. The CDR3 is 14 amino acids. The second PCR ran roughly 6 to 12 cycles with a sample-barcoded 5' primer and J-beta primers. TCRdb processed the 5' RACE reads anew with MiXCR; each CDR3 protein has one entry. Here the sample spans about 900,000 distinct CDR3 sequences, 62% being singletons. Each donor gave ten milliliters of peripheral blood. This TCR was sampled from a man between 25 and 39 years old in good health. The source material was blood. This sequence joins TRBV5-1 and TRBJ1-6; tentative D call: TRBD1 (6 bases). CDR3 protein: CASSPSQGSSPLHF. CDR3 bases: TGCGCCAGCAGCCCGTCACAGGGAAGTTCACCCCTCCACTTT. The full variable domain, in which reference TRBV5-1 and TRBJ1-6 provide the parts outside the CDR3, is KAGVTQTPRYLIKTRGQQVTLSCSPISGHRSVSWYQQTPGQGLQFLFEYFSETQRNKGNFPGRFSGRQFSNSRSEMNVSTLELGDSALYLCASSPSQGSSPLHFGNGTRLTVT.